This paragraph reports one T cell receptor beta chain. This receptor's antigen is unknown. Qualities for individual bases were not recorded, and no much larger clone is one base off. This entry belongs to a study of blood T cell repertoires in COVID-19 (dated by TCRdb to the early 2020s). Study-wide context: Samples from collaborators originated in the United States, Italy and Spain and spanned both the acute and convalescent phases of COVID-19. Where available, HLA class I and class II types were obtained from metadata supplied by the sample provider rather than from assay-based typing. A de-identified subject ID, COVID-19 status, age in years and sex were almost always included in the sample metadata. The prospective study material was composed of cDNA or gDNA derived from T cells, B-cell-depleted T cells, or PBMCs. The repertoires were made available in a free public database intended to serve as a resource for research on the immune response to SARS-CoV-2. Samples were obtained from the ongoing ImmuneRACE study (first 160 participants) and from approximately 1,200 subjects provided by 6 global collaborators. Deeply sampled blood TCRbeta repertoires from subjects exposed to, actively infected with, or recovered from COVID-19 were included in the dataset. Results the study describes overall, beyond this receptor: Clinical and demographic metadata were provided uncurated, with the amount varying by source and participant.

TCRbeta CDR3 regions were amplified from genomic DNA by means of the immunoSEQ Assay, a bias-controlled multiplex PCR. On the authors' methods: Nucleated cell counts per sample were estimated from amplification of reference gene primers within the assay. To quantify the absolute abundance of each unique TCRbeta CDR3 rearrangement, sequence reads were collapsed and filtered. For each sample, productive Simpson clonality was calculated by taking the square root of Simpson's diversity index across productive rearrangements. TCRdb mirrors the immuneACCESS table, restricted to in-frame sequences. Some clones are absent from its copies; in checked studies, under half trace to an unresolved V gene, and the reason for the others is unknown. The V and J calls and clone size are taken from that table; D and trimming were inferred from the DNA. This sample is represented by 270,000 or so clones; around 90% of them were singletons. About 2.3% of the sample is held by the ten biggest clonotypes.

In the prospective study, participants were about 18 to 95 years old, resided in around 25 geographic areas of the United States, and were enrolled through a virtual design. In the prospective study, cohorts were assigned on the basis of participant-reported clinical history obtained from a screening survey and a study questionnaire. Mobile phlebotomists in the prospective study collected whole blood, serum and a nasopharyngeal or oropharyngeal swab from every participant. Additional blood draws and questionnaires over an approximately two-month period could optionally be provided by prospective study participants. Before DNA extraction, prospective study blood samples were shipped either frozen or at room temperature. The germline V gene encodes CDR1 KGHSH and CDR2 LQKENI. The CDR3 contains 15 residues, cysteine and phenylalanine counted. Only the CDR3 region is kept as DNA, spanning 45 bases read in frame from base 1. Trimming takes 4 bases off V and 2 bases off J; junction bases not matched to a gene: 4.

Sequencing used PBMCs or T cells enriched from blood (not recorded which). The chain links TRBV18 with TRBJ1-4; 7 bases in between match TRBD1. This receptor was identified in a woman in her thirties or forties with acute COVID-19. The sequenced DNA: TGTGCCAGCTCACTCAGACAGGGTACTAATGAAAAACTGTTTTTT. Its protein reads: CASSLRQGTNEKLFF.